The clone carrying this TCR beta chain showed up many times. What it binds is not known. This CDR3 has 15 residues. Germline V gene data show CDR1 as ENHRY and CDR2 as SYGVKD. V was pared by 4 bases and J by 1 base, with 14 bases between. These data belong to a study of blood T cells in healthy people across ages. Whole-study findings and limits: The unknown donor CMV status may have confounded expanded clonotype changes. Greater diversity and more naive CD4+ cells were seen in long-lived donors than in aged donors.

Using a J-beta primer mix together with a sample-barcoded 5' primer, a second PCR was run for roughly 7 to 11 cycles. TCRdb recomputed calls from the 5' RACE reads with MiXCR, one row per CDR3 protein. There are approximately 800,000 distinct CDR3 sequences in the sample; about 55% occur only once, and about 42% lies in the top ten. Caucasian individuals from Russia who were healthy and aged 6 to 90 acted as donors. This chain links TRBV10-3 with TRBJ2-7; D is perhaps TRBD1 or TRBD2 (5 bases each). This clonotype was obtained from an elderly man in good health. The sequenced sample consisted of blood. The CDR3 bases are TGTGCCATCAGTGGTACCGGGACGGTGTCCTACGAGCAGTACTTC. Amino acid sequence: CAISGTGTVSYEQYF.